Below, one TCR beta chain is given with its context. What it binds is unknown. Recipients boosted at about 4 weeks or about 12 weeks are pooled. Method: immunoSEQ multiplex PCR; TCRdb's copy keeps in-frame clones and lacks some. In the table there are roughly 140,000 clones, roughly 93% of which are singletons. The data are from a study of T cell responses to AZD1222 COVID-19 vaccine. Study-level findings and limits: CD4 TCRs covered the whole spike, strongest at regions 160-218 and 743-854. Nearly half of spike-specific TCRs reportedly target unmutated variant regions. White British donors predominated, females outnumbered males, and clonal diversity was possibly underestimated.

This receptor was obtained from an adult who received the AZD1222 COVID-19 vaccine. The source was peripheral blood, collected 28 days after the second AZD1222 dose.

CDR3 sequence: CASTRGPINSPLHF. CDR3 DNA sequence: TGTGCCAGCACCAGGGGCCCCATTAATTCACCCCTCCACTTT. This sequence joins TRBV18 and TRBJ1-6; TRBD1 is a possible D gene (6 bases). This CDR3 spans 14 amino acids. Germline values: CDR1 KGHSH, CDR2 LQKENI. Trimming stripped 8 bases from V and 6 bases from J, with 14 bases between.